Listed here is a single T cell receptor (beta chain). The antigen remains unidentified. The data were produced by immunoSEQ multiplex PCR, yet TCRdb's version contains in-frame clones alone and is incomplete. The table lists some 10,000 clones, approximately 85% of them singletons. Germline loops: CDR1 ENHRY, CDR2 SYGVKD. With 5 bases clipped from V and 0 bases from J, the junction kept 10 bases outside the gene matches. The CDR3 runs 18 residues. The sample originates from a study of monozygotic twins with cystic fibrosis. Study-wide findings and caveats: Low clonality (median around 0.009) suggested a mostly naive repertoire. Monozygotic CF twins shared more identical nucleotide clonotypes than unrelated patients. In 13 of 16 pairs, V gene usage was closest to the co-twin's. Age, concordance and disease severity did not associate with shared CDR3 numbers.

The receptor's source is a man in his late teens or twenties with cystic fibrosis. This rearrangement joins TRBV10-3 to TRBJ2-7, with 13 positions matching TRBD2. The source material was blood. DNA for the CDR3: TGTGCCATCAGTCCCAAAGGAACTAGCGGGGGGGGCTCCTACGAGCAGTACTTC. Translating it yields CAISPKGTSGGGSYEQYF.